A single sample is the source of the 22 T cell receptor beta chains below, sequenced in a study of blood T cell repertoires in COVID-19 (dated by TCRdb to between 2020 and 2021). Libraries were constructed by the immunoSEQ multiplex PCR assay. TCRdb took this table from immuneACCESS and kept in-frame rearrangements with V and J called. Such tables lack part of the clones; where checked against another copy, unresolved V genes explain under half of the gap, and the rest is unexplained. The table for this sample lists a few hundred thousand clones; approximately 87% of them were counted only once. Over 4.5% of the sample lies in the top ten. Sequenced input: peripheral blood. Source of these receptors: a man aged 55 to 70 who had recovered from COVID-19.

The rearrangement uses TRBV2 and TRBJ2-5; D call uncertain. The CDR3 totals 16 residues. Looked up from germline, CDR1 is SNHLY and CDR2 is FYNNEI. The V and J ends lost 0 bases and 5 bases respectively, with 16 bases between them. The CDR3 loop is CASSEAPNPLRETQYF. CDR3 DNA: TGTGCCAGCAGTGAAGCGCCTAACCCTCTCCGGGAGACCCAGTACTTC.

In regard to this clone: Mismatch with germline at one junction end may stem from a read error. J is TRBJ2-3 and V is TRBV7-7; TRBD2 might be the D (7 bases). In germline, CDR1 is SSHAT, CDR2 FNYEAQ (reference sequence). This CDR3 contains 16 residues. The CDR3 nucleotides are TGTGCTAGCAGCCTAAACGAAGGGGGGGGTACAGATACGCAGTATTTT. It yields the protein CASSLNEGGGTDTQYF.

The chain links TRBV2 to TRBJ2-1; 10 bases are shared with TRBD2. V shed 3 bases and J 6 bases; nucleotides not matched to a gene: 5. The CDR3 is 15 residues long. CDR1 and CDR2 from the germline V gene are SNHLY and FYNNEI. The CDR3: CASSDSLAGVNEQFF. CDR3 DNA: TGTGCCAGCAGTGATTCCCTAGCGGGAGTCAATGAGCAGTTCTTC.

The chain links TRBV6-5 to TRBJ2-7; 10 nucleotides align to TRBD2. Trimming cost V 6 bases and J 0 bases; bases outside gene matches: 5. CDR1 is MNHEY and CDR2 is SVGAGI in the germline V gene. The CDR3 sequence is 15 residues long. The DNA for the CDR3 is TGTGCCAGCAGGTTAGCGGGGGGCAGCTCCTACGAGCAGTACTTC. Its translation is CASRLAGGSSYEQYF.

V is TRBV6-5 and J is TRBJ2-2, with TRBD1 as a possible D gene (6 bases). Germline V gives CDR1 MNHEY, CDR2 SVGAGI. V dropped 6 bases and J dropped 7 bases, with 18 bases sitting between them. This CDR3 is built from 15 residues. CDR3 sequence: CASRLGAGANGELFF. CDR3 in DNA: TGTGCCAGCAGACTGGGGGCCGGGGCTAACGGGGAGCTGTTTTTT.

The CDR3 reads CASSETTSGKRDEQFF. DNA of the CDR3: TGCGCCAGCAGTGAGACGACTAGCGGGAAACGGGATGAGCAGTTCTTC. The V call is TRBV10-1, the J call TRBJ2-1, with 11 bases identical to TRBD2. The CDR3 loop spans 16 amino acids. V gave up 2 bases and J gave up 8 bases; unmatched junction bases: 8. In germline, CDR1 is WNHNN, CDR2 SYGVQD (reference sequence).

The gene calls are TRBV19 and TRBJ2-1, with a tentative D call TRBD2 (7 bases). CDR1 is LNHDA and CDR2 is SQIVND in the germline V gene (reference sequence). CDR3 length: 13 amino acids. V was cut by 6 bases and J by 8 bases, with 14 bases left in between. CDR3 nucleotides: TGTGCCAGTAGATTACAGGGAGGGGATGAGCAGTTCTTC. Translated, it gives CASRLQGGDEQFF.

V and J are TRBV7-8 and TRBJ2-6; the D is unclear. There are 16 residues in the CDR3. V was pared by 5 bases and J by 1 base, with 12 bases between. Germline V gene data show CDR1 as SGHVS and CDR2 as FQNEAQ. The DNA of the CDR3 is TGTGCCAGCAGCCCCCCTTTACAATCTGGGGCCAACGTCCTGACTTTC. Amino acids: CASSPPLQSGANVLTF.

The chain carries TRBV28 and TRBJ2-4; possible D gene TRBD1, 6 bases. The length of the CDR3 is 16 residues. In germline, CDR1 is MDHEN, CDR2 SYDVKM. Trimming took 6 bases from V and 0 from J, leaving 15 bases between them. In DNA form, the CDR3 reads TGTGCCAGCAGACCCATCGGACAGTTAGCCAAAAACATTCAGTACTTC. Protein: CASRPIGQLAKNIQYF. The complete variable domain, with remaining parts taken from reference TRBV28 and TRBJ2-4, reads DVKVTQSSRYLVKRTGEKVFLECVQDMDHENMFWYRQDPGLGLRLIYFSYDVKMKEKGDIPEGYSVSREKKERFSLILESASTNQTSMYLCASRPIGQLAKNIQYFGAGTRLSVL.

Concerning this clone: One end of the junction varies from germline; a read error may be responsible. This chain links TRBV28 with TRBJ2-6; D possibly corresponds to TRBD2 (5 bases). The CDR3 has 15 amino acids. Germline CDR1 is MDHEN and CDR2 is SYDVKM. The CDR3 nucleotides read TGTGCCAGCCGTTTCGAGGGATCTGGGGCCAACGTCCTGACTTTC. This gives the protein CASRFEGSGANVLTF.

The chain recombines TRBV29-1 with TRBJ1-1, with TRBD1 identical over 11 bases. Germline trimming cut 7 bases from V and 5 bases from J; bases unmatched to any gene: 3. The CDR3 contains 12 residues. Germline V gives CDR1 SQVTM, CDR2 ANQGSEA. The chain's CDR3 is CSGDRGDTEAFF. The DNA of the CDR3 is TGCAGCGGGGACAGGGGGGATACTGAAGCTTTCTTT.

The CDR3 bases are TGTGCCAGCAGTTACAGAGGAGGAGACATGAACACTGAAGCTTTCTTT. Translated: CASSYRGGDMNTEAFF. This chain uses TRBV6-2 or TRBV6-3 with TRBJ1-1, with unresolved D. CDR3 length: 16 amino acids. The germline CDR1 and CDR2 sequences are MNHEY and SVGEGT. Between the trimmed V and J ends, which lost 2 bases and 0 bases, there was a span of 13 bases.

The count of this clone is one. The chain has TRBV5-1 and TRBJ2-7; D gene ambiguous. CDR3 length: 14 amino acids. Trimming stripped 3 bases from V and 0 bases from J, with 10 bases between. The germline V gene encodes CDR1 SGHRS and CDR2 YFSETQ. DNA for the CDR3: TGCGCCAGCAGCTCCGACACCACCTCCTACGAGCAGTACTTC. This sequence encodes CASSSDTTSYEQYF. Full variable domain (outside the CDR3, taken from reference TRBV5-1 and TRBJ2-7): KAGVTQTPRYLIKTRGQQVTLSCSPISGHRSVSWYQQTPGQGLQFLFEYFSETQRNKGNFPGRFSGRQFSNSRSEMNVSTLELGDSALYLCASSSDTTSYEQYFGPGTRLTVT.

The rearrangement links TRBV11-3 to TRBJ2-1; 15 bases agree with TRBD2. The germline V gene has CDR1 SGHNT and CDR2 YENEEA. V dropped 5 bases and J dropped 4; count of bases not matched to a gene: 3. The CDR3 has 16 residues. As DNA, the CDR3 is TGTGCCAGCAGCCCCGGGACTAGCGGGGGGTACAATGAGCAGTTCTTC. It translates to CASSPGTSGGYNEQFF.

The DNA of the CDR3 is TGTGCCAGCAGTGAGGGAAAGGGGAGGGGGGAAAAACTGTTTTTT. It encodes CASSEGKGRGEKLFF. This chain joins TRBV25-1 and TRBJ1-4, with D perhaps TRBD1 (6 bases). Germline V gene data show CDR1 as MGHDK and CDR2 as SYGVNS. The CDR3 is made up of 15 amino acids. Deletions cut 3 bases from V and 8 bases from J, with 16 bases between. Complete variable domain (other parts from reference TRBV25-1 and TRBJ1-4): EADIYQTPRYLVIGTGKKITLECSQTMGHDKMYWYQQDPGMELHLIHYSYGVNSTEKGDLSSESTVSRIRTEHFPLTLESARPSHTSQYLCASSEGKGRGEKLFFGSGTQLSVL.

The chain joins TRBV7-3 to TRBJ2-3; D possibly corresponds to TRBD2 (7 bases). Trimming cost V 5 bases and J 4 bases, with 13 bases left between them. CDR3 length equals 14 residues. In germline, CDR1 is SGHTA, CDR2 FQGTGA. Written as DNA, the CDR3 is TGTGCCAGCAGCCTCGGAGGGGGGGCAGATACGCAGTATTTT. This sequence encodes CASSLGGGADTQYF.

This clone was observed once. The rearrangement links TRBV19 to TRBJ1-4; 7 nucleotides align to TRBD1. Germline assignment: CDR1 LNHDA and CDR2 SQIVND (reference sequence). There are 15 residues in the CDR3. The trim removed 3 bases at V and 3 bases at J, leaving 4 bases unmatched. The CDR3: CASSIGQASNEKLFF. For the CDR3, the DNA is TGTGCCAGTAGTATCGGACAGGCCTCTAATGAAAAACTGTTTTTT.

The V gene is TRBV19, the J gene TRBJ2-5; 7 bases fit TRBD1. J lost 1 base, V lost 3 bases, and 5 bases had no gene match. Germline V gives CDR1 LNHDA, CDR2 SQIVND (reference sequence). CDR3 length equals 15 residues. The CDR3 loop reads CASSIYRGIQETQYF. The CDR3 DNA reads as TGTGCCAGTAGTATCTACAGGGGTATCCAAGAGACCCAGTACTTC.

The J gene is TRBJ2-2, the V gene TRBV6-1; perhaps TRBD2 as D (5 bases). This CDR3 has 16 amino acids. V lost 3 bases to trimming and J lost 6 bases, with 17 bases between them. Germline loops: CDR1 MNHNS, CDR2 SASEGT. CDR3 bases: TGTGCCAGCAGTGATCGATTACTAGGCGTATCCGGGGAGCTGTTTTTT. It codes for CASSDRLLGVSGELFF.

The CDR3 here is CATSESKLQQGNEQFF. The CDR3 DNA reads as TGTGCCACCAGTGAATCCAAACTTCAACAGGGAAATGAGCAGTTCTTC. The J gene is TRBJ2-1, the V gene TRBV24-1; TRBD1 might be the D (6 bases). Germline values: CDR1 KGHDR, CDR2 SFDVKD. The germline V and J ends were trimmed by 4 bases and 7 bases, with 19 bases remaining between them. The CDR3 length is 16 residues.

This clone occurred once. This chain uses TRBV11-3 with TRBJ2-2; D gene uncertain. V lost 6 bases to trimming and J lost 0 bases, with 14 bases between them. The germline CDR1 and CDR2 sequences are SGHNT and YENEEA. This CDR3 spans 16 amino acids. The CDR3 is CASRPGVNSNTGELFF. CDR3 sequence (DNA): TGTGCCAGCAGGCCCGGTGTGAACTCGAACACCGGGGAGCTGTTTTTT.

The chain joins TRBV5-1 to TRBJ2-3, with 8 nucleotides matching TRBD1. Germline lookup yields CDR1 SGHRS and CDR2 YFSETQ. The length of the CDR3 is 15 residues. V dropped 3 bases and J dropped 4; count of bases not matched to a gene: 7. CDR3 residues: CASSWTGTPADTQYF. The CDR3 DNA follows: TGCGCCAGCAGCTGGACAGGGACCCCCGCAGATACGCAGTATTTT.